The rows below give T cell receptor beta chains drawn from one sample of a study of T-cell memory formation after mild COVID-19. TCRdb re-analysed the 5' RACE reads in MiXCR, keeping a single row per CDR3 protein. The sample has more than 80,000 distinct CDR3 sequences; 9.5% to 15% are singletons. The material sequenced was PBMCs or a T cell subset sorted from them (not recorded which). These receptors all stem from an adult woman who had mild COVID-19 (a few samples of this study predate the infection). Cell type and time point are not known. Each CDR3 is given with its conserved first and last residue. D genes are given only for firm matches. The size of a clone is reported for some rows only, either as once, few or many, or as a class for expanded clones.

TRBJ1-1 | few | TRBV6-2/TRBV6-3 | - | CASSYSARLDRNTEAFF | TGTGCCAGCAGTTATTCCGCGAGATTAGACAGGAACACTGAAGCTTTCTTT
TRBJ2-3 | many | TRBV5-1 | TRBD2 | CASSLNPTGGGDTDTQYF | TGCGCCAGCAGCTTGAACCCCACCGGCGGGGGGGACACAGATACGCAGTATTTT
TRBJ2-7 | - | TRBV5-1 | - | CASMDEGAYEQYF | TGCGCCAGCATGGACGAGGGAGCCTACGAGCAGTACTTC
TRBJ1-3 | few | TRBV15 | - | CATSRDKASGNTIYF | TGTGCCACCAGCAGAGATAAAGCCTCTGGAAACACCATATATTTT
TRBJ2-5 | - | TRBV19 | - | CASTAAGAAQETQYF | TGTGCCAGTACCGCCGCGGGCGCAGCCCAAGAGACCCAGTACTTC
TRBJ2-1 | few | TRBV10-3 | TRBD2 | CAIRGLAGEQFF | TGTGCCATCAGGGGACTAGCGGGAGAGCAGTTCTTC
TRBJ2-7 | - | TRBV2 | TRBD1 | CASSPRTGDEQYF | TGTGCCAGCAGTCCCCGGACAGGGGACGAGCAGTACTTC
TRBJ1-2 | - | TRBV7-8 | TRBD1 | CASSLGTGGRSWYGYTF | TGTGCCAGCAGCTTAGGGACAGGGGGCCGGTCTTGGTATGGCTACACCTTC
TRBJ2-1 | many | TRBV6-2/TRBV6-3 | - | CITTSSYNEQFF | TGTATTACTACCAGCTCCTACAATGAGCAGTTCTTC
TRBJ2-1 | few | TRBV7-9 | - | CASISQGKRLF | TGTGCCAGCATCTCTCAGGGAAAACGGCTCTTC
TRBJ1-1 | few | TRBV29-1 | - | CSPNRGTEAFF | TGCAGCCCCAACCGGGGGACTGAAGCTTTCTTT
TRBJ2-5 | few | TRBV7-9 | - | CASSFGGKETQYF | TGTGCCAGCAGCTTTGGGGGAAAGGAGACCCAGTACTTC
TRBJ2-1 | many | TRBV12-3/TRBV12-4 | TRBD2 | CASSLRGGSYNEQFF | TGTGCCAGCAGTCTGCGGGGGGGCAGCTACAATGAGCAGTTCTTC
TRBJ2-6 | - | TRBV6-1 | - | CASSLGSGFSGANVLTF | TGTGCCAGCAGTTTAGGTTCGGGGTTTTCTGGGGCCAACGTCCTGACTTTC